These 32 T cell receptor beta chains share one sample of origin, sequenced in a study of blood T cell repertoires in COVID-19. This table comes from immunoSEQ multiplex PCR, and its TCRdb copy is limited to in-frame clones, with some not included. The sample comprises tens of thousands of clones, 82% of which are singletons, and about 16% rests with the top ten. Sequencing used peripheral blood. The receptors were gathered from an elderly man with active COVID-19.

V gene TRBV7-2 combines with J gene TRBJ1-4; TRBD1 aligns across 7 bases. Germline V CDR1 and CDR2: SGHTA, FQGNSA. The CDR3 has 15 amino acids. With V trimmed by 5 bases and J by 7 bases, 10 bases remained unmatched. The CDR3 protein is CASSMRPGGSEKLFF. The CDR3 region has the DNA TGTGCCAGCAGCATGAGGCCAGGGGGAAGTGAAAAACTGTTTTTT.

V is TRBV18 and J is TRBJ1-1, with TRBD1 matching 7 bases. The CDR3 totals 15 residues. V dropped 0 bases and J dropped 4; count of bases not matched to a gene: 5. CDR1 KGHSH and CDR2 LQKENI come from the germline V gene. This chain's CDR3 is CASSPPDRAGTEAFF. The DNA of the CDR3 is TGTGCCAGCTCACCACCCGACAGGGCGGGCACTGAAGCTTTCTTT.

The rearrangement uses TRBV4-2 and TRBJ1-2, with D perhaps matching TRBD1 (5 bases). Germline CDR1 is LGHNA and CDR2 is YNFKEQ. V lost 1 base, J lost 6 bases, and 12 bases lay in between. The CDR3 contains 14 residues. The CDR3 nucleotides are TGTGCCAGCAGCCAAGGCGGGGGTGGACATGGCTACACCTTC. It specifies CASSQGGGGHGYTF.

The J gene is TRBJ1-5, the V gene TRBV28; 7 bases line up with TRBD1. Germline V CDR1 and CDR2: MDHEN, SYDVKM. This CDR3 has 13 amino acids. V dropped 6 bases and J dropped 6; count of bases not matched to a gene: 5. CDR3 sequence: CASRQGSTQPQHF. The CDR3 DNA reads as TGTGCCAGCAGACAGGGGAGTACTCAGCCCCAGCATTTT.

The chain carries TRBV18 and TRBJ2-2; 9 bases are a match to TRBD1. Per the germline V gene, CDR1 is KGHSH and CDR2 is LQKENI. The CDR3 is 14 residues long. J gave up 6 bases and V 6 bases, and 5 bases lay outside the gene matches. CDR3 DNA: TGTGCCAGCTCGCCCACAGGGGGCTCCGGGGAGCTGTTTTTT. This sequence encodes CASSPTGGSGELFF.

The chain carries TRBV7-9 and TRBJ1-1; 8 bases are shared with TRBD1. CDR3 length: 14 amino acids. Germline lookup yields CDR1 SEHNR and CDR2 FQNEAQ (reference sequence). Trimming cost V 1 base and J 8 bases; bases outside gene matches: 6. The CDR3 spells CASSLGFTGGEAFF. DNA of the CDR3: TGTGCCAGCAGCTTAGGTTTCACAGGGGGGGAAGCTTTCTTT.

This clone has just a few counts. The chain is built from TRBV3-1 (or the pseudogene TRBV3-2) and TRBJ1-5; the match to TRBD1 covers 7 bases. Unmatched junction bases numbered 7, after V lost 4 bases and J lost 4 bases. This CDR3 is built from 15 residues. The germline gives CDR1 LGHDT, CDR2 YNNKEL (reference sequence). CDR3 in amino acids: CASSPRGLTNQPQHF. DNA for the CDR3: TGTGCCAGCAGCCCAAGGGGGCTGACGAATCAGCCCCAGCATTTT.

In DNA form, the CDR3 reads TGCGCCAGCAGCTTGGGTAGCGGGAGAGCCAAAAACATTCAGTACTTC. It yields the protein CASSLGSGRAKNIQYF. V is TRBV5-1 and J is TRBJ2-4, with 9 bases matching TRBD2. There are 16 residues in the CDR3. Germline V lookup: CDR1 SGHRS, CDR2 YFSETQ. V was pared by 0 bases and J by 0 bases, with 1 base of the junction left unmatched.

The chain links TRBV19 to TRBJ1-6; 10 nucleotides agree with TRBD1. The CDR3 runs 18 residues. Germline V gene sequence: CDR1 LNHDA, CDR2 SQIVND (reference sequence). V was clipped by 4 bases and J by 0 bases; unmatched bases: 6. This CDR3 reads CASSTGDRGYSYNSPLHF. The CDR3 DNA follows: TGTGCCAGTAGTACCGGGGACAGGGGATACTCCTATAATTCACCCCTCCACTTT. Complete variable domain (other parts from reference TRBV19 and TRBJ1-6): DGGITQSPKYLFRKEGQNVTLSCEQNLNHDAMYWYRQDPGQGLRLIYYSQIVNDFQKGDIAEGYSVSREKKESFPLTVTSAQKNPTAFYLCASSTGDRGYSYNSPLHFGNGTRLTVT.

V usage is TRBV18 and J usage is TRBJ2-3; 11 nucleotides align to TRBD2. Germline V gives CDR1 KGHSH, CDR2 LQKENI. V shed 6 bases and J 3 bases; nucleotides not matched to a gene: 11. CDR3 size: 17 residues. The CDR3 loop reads CASSFGTSGSGTDTQYF. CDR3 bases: TGTGCCAGCTCCTTTGGAACTAGCGGGAGTGGGACAGATACGCAGTATTTT. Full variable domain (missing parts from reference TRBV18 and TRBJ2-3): NAGVMQNPRHLVRRRGQEARLRCSPMKGHSHVYWYRQLPEEGLKFMVYLQKENIIDESGMPKERFSAEFPKEGPSILRIQQVVRGDSAAYFCASSFGTSGSGTDTQYFGPGTRLTVL.

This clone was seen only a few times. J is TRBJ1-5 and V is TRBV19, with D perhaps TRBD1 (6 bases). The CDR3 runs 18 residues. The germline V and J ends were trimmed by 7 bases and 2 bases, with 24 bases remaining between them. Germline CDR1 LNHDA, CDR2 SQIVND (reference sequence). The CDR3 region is CASTASRQATRGNQPQHF. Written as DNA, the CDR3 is TGTGCCAGTACCGCTAGCCGACAGGCGACACGTGGCAATCAGCCCCAGCATTTT.

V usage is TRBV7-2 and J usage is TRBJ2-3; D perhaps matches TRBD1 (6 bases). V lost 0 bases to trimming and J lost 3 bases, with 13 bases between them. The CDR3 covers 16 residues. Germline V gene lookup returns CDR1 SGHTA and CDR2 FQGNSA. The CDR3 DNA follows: TGTGCCAGCAGCTTAGCGGGCTGGGGGCGAACAGATACGCAGTATTTT. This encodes CASSLAGWGRTDTQYF. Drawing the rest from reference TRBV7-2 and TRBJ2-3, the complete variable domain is GAGVSQSPSNKVTEKGKDVELRCDPISGHTALYWYRQSLGQGLEFLIYFQGNSAPDKSGLPSDRFSAERTGGSVSTLTIQRTQQEDSAVYLCASSLAGWGRTDTQYFGPGTRLTVL.

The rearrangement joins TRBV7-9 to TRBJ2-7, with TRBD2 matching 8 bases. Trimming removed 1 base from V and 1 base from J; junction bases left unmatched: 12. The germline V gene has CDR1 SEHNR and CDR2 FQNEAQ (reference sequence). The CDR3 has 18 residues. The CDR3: CASSLEAGARGDSYEQYF. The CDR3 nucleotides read TGTGCCAGCAGCTTAGAAGCGGGAGCCCGAGGGGATTCCTACGAGCAGTACTTC.

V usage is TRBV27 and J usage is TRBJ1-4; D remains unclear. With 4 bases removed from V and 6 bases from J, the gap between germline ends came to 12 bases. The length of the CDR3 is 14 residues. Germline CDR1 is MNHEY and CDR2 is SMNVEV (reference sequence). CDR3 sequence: CASSSGLMDEKLFF. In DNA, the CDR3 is TGTGCCAGCAGTTCTGGCCTTATGGATGAAAAACTGTTTTTT.

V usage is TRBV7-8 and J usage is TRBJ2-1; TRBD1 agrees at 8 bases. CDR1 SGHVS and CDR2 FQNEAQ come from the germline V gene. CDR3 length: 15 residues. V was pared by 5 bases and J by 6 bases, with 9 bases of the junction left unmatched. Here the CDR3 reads CASSTRTGQVNEQFF. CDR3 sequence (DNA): TGTGCCAGCAGCACTCGGACAGGGCAGGTCAATGAGCAGTTCTTC.

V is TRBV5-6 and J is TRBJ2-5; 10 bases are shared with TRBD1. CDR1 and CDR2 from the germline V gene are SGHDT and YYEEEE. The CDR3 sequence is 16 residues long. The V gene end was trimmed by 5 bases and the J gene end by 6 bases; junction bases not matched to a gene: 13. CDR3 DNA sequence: TGTGCCAGCAGGAAGGGTTGGGGACAGGGGTTGAAGACCCAGTACTTC. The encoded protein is CASRKGWGQGLKTQYF.

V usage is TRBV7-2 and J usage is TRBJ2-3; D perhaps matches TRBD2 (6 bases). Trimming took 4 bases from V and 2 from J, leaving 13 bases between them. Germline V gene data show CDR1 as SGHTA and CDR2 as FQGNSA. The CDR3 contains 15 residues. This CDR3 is CASSSTRLVTDTQYF. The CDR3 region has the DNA TGTGCCAGCAGCTCCACTCGACTAGTCACAGATACGCAGTATTTT.

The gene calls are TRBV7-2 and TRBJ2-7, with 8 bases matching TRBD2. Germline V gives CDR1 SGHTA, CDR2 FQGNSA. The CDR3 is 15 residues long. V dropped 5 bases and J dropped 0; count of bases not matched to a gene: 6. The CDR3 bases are TGTGCCAGCAGCATTGCGGGGGGAAGCTCCTACGAGCAGTACTTC. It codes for CASSIAGGSSYEQYF.

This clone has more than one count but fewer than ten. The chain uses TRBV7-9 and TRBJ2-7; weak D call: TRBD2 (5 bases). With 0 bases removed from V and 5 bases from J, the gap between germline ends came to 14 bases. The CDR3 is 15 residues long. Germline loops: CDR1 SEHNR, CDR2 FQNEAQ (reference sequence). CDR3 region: CASSLARRGSNEQYF. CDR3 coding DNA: TGTGCCAGCAGCTTAGCCCGACGAGGGTCCAACGAGCAGTACTTC.

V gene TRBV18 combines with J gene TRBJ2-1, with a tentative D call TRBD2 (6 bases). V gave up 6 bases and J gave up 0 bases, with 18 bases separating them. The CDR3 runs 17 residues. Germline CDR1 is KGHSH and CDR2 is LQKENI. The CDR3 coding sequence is TGTGCCAGCTCCGGGGGACGGGACGGTCACTCCTACAATGAGCAGTTCTTC. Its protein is CASSGGRDGHSYNEQFF.

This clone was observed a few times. For the CDR3, the DNA is TGTGCCAGCAGCCAAGTTACAAATTATGGCTACACCTTC. This gives the protein CASSQVTNYGYTF. The chain couples TRBV3-1 (or the pseudogene TRBV3-2) to TRBJ1-2; D unclear. Looked up from germline, CDR1 is LGHDT and CDR2 is YNNKEL (reference sequence). CDR3 length: 13 residues. V lost 1 base, J lost 5 bases, and 8 bases lay in between.

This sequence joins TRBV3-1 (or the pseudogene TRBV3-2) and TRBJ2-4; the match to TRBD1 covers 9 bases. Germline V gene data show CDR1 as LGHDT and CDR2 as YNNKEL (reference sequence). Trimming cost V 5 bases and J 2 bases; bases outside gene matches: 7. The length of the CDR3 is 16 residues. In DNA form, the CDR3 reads TGTGCCAGCAGCGCCCGGGACAGGGTTTCCAAAAACATTCAGTACTTC. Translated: CASSARDRVSKNIQYF.

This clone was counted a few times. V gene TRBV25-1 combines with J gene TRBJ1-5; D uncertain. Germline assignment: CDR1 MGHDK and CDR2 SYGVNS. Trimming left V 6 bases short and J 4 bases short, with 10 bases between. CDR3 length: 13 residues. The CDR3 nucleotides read TGTGCCAGCAGCAAGTCGGGGAATCAGCCCCAGCATTTT. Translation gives CASSKSGNQPQHF.

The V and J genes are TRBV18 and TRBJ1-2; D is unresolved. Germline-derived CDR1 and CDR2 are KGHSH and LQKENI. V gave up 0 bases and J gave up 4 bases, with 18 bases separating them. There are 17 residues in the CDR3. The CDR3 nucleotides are TGTGCCAGCTCACCACCACGCCAGGCGAGTCTTATCTATGGCTACACCTTC. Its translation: CASSPPRQASLIYGYTF.

The CDR3 here is CASSLSEGARYQETQYF. The DNA for the CDR3 is TGCGCCAGCAGCTTGAGCGAGGGGGCGCGGTACCAAGAGACCCAGTACTTC. V and J are TRBV5-1 and TRBJ2-5; 7 bases match TRBD1. Per germline, CDR1 SGHRS and CDR2 YFSETQ. Losses at the gene ends were 1 base for V and 0 bases for J; bases not matched to a gene: 9. The CDR3 spans 17 residues.

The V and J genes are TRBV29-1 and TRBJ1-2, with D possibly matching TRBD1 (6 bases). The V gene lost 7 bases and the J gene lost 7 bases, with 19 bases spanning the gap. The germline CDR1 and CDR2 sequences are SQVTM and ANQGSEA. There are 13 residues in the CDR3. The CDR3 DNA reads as TGCAGCGGCGGGGGCAGGGCACGAGGTGGCTACACCTTC. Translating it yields CSGGGRARGGYTF.

The DNA of the CDR3 is TGTGCCTGGACGAAAGGGACTAGCGGCACCGGGGAGCTGTTTTTT. The encoded protein is CAWTKGTSGTGELFF. The chain links TRBV30 to TRBJ2-2; 11 positions agree with TRBD2. Per the germline V gene, CDR1 is GTSNPN and CDR2 is SVGIG (reference sequence). The CDR3 is made up of 15 amino acids. V was clipped by 4 bases and J by 4 bases; unmatched bases: 5.

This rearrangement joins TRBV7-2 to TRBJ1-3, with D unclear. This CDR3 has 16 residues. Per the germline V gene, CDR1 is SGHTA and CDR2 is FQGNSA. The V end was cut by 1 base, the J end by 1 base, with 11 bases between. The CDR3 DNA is TGTGCCAGCAGCTTAGTCGGGGTCGGATCTGGAAACACCATATATTTT. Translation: CASSLVGVGSGNTIYF.

The CDR3: CASSPKRDIRKSYEQYF. The CDR3 nucleotides are TGTGCCAGCTCACCTAAAAGGGACATCAGGAAATCCTACGAGCAGTACTTC. The genes are TRBV18 and TRBJ2-7, with D tentatively TRBD1 (6 bases). Between the trimmed V and J ends, which lost 3 bases and 1 base, there was a span of 19 bases. There are 17 residues in the CDR3. CDR1 is KGHSH, CDR2 LQKENI, per germline. The variable domain in full, completed from reference TRBV18 and TRBJ2-7, reads NAGVMQNPRHLVRRRGQEARLRCSPMKGHSHVYWYRQLPEEGLKFMVYLQKENIIDESGMPKERFSAEFPKEGPSILRIQQVVRGDSAAYFCASSPKRDIRKSYEQYFGPGTRLTVT.

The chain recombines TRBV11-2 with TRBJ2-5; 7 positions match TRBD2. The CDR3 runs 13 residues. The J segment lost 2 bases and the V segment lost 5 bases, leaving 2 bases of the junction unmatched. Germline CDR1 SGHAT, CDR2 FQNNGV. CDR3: CASSRGVQETQYF. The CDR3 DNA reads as TGTGCCAGCAGCCGGGGGGTACAAGAGACCCAGTACTTC.

The CDR3 DNA reads as TGTGCCAGCAGCTTAGATAGGGACACCACCTACGAGCAGTACTTC. Protein: CASSLDRDTTYEQYF. The chain uses TRBV7-9 and TRBJ2-7; tentative D call: TRBD1 (6 bases). The CDR3 totals 15 residues. Germline V gives CDR1 SEHNR, CDR2 FQNEAQ (reference sequence). Trimming stripped 1 base from V and 2 bases from J, with 12 bases between.

CDR3 DNA: TGTGCCATCAGTGAGCCCCCGGGACTAGGGTTCGAGCAGTACTTC. It encodes CAISEPPGLGFEQYF. The chain employs TRBV10-3 and TRBJ2-7; 8 bases align to TRBD2. Germline V gene lookup returns CDR1 ENHRY and CDR2 SYGVKD. The trim removed 2 bases at V and 6 bases at J, leaving 9 bases unmatched. The CDR3 contains 15 residues.